This T cell receptor beta chain was profiled in a study of shared clonotypes between healthy human individuals. This clone was detected ten times or more. The assay was immunoSEQ multiplex PCR, and TCRdb's table has in-frame clones only and misses some. The sample yields roughly 1 million clones, around 75% seen once. The germline CDR1 and CDR2 sequences are SGHRS and YFSETQ. The ends were cut back, 1 base at V and 6 bases at J, with 14 bases in the middle. This CDR3 has 15 residues. The receptor was derived from a man aged 18 to 29 in good health. The sample comprised memory CD4+ T cells sorted from blood. Specified subset: CD45RA-negative fraction. The chain employs TRBV5-1 and TRBJ2-1; a possible D gene is TRBD2 (6 bases). CDR3 bases: TGCGCCAGCAGCTTGAACGGGGGAGGCATCAATGAGCAGTTCTTC. This encodes CASSLNGGGINEQFF. The whole variable domain, remainder taken from reference TRBV5-1 and TRBJ2-1, is KAGVTQTPRYLIKTRGQQVTLSCSPISGHRSVSWYQQTPGQGLQFLFEYFSETQRNKGNFPGRFSGRQFSNSRSEMNVSTLELGDSALYLCASSLNGGGINEQFFGPGTRLTVL.